Each of the 23 T cell receptor beta chains below was sequenced from the same sample in a study of shared clonotypes between healthy human individuals. The data were produced by immunoSEQ multiplex PCR, yet TCRdb's version contains in-frame clones alone and is incomplete. The sample lists over a million clones; about 80% were seen once. Sequenced sample: memory CD4+ T cells sorted from blood. Regarding subset: CD45RA-negative fraction. The receptors here all came from a man aged 18-30 years in good health.

The V call is TRBV18, the J call TRBJ2-5; the D is unclear. Trimming removed 3 bases at V and 2 bases at J, with 13 bases between. CDR3 length: 15 amino acids. Germline V gene data show CDR1 as KGHSH and CDR2 as LQKENI. The CDR3 coding sequence is TGTGCCAGCTCACCTAGCTGGAATTCTCAAGAGACCCAGTACTTC. Translation gives CASSPSWNSQETQYF.

V and J are TRBV6-1 and TRBJ1-2, with TRBD1 as a possible D gene (6 bases). The CDR3 runs 13 residues. Trimming cost V 7 bases and J 4 bases, with 13 bases left between them. Germline assignment: CDR1 MNHNS and CDR2 SASEGT. The CDR3 is CASIGQLTYGYTF. CDR3 coding DNA: TGTGCCAGCATTGGACAGCTAACCTATGGCTACACCTTC.

The rearrangement links TRBV7-8 to TRBJ2-3; TRBD1 agrees at 11 bases. Unmatched junction bases numbered 4, after V lost 0 bases and J lost 5 bases. Germline V CDR1 and CDR2: SGHVS, FQNEAQ. The CDR3 has 16 amino acids. The CDR3 loop is CASSLAGTGGLDTQYF. In DNA, the CDR3 is TGTGCCAGCAGCTTAGCCGGGACAGGGGGTTTAGATACGCAGTATTTT.

This clone was seen only once. The chain combines TRBV11-2 with TRBJ2-7; D ambiguous. There are 11 residues in the CDR3. Germline V gene data show CDR1 as SGHAT and CDR2 as FQNNGV. Trimming left V 3 bases short and J 3 bases short, with 3 bases between. DNA for the CDR3: TGTGCCAGCAGCTTGCACTACGAGCAGTACTTC. Translation: CASSLHYEQYF.

J is TRBJ2-5 and V is TRBV5-1; perhaps TRBD1 as D (6 bases). The length of the CDR3 is 16 residues. The germline gives CDR1 SGHRS, CDR2 YFSETQ. The V and J ends lost 4 bases and 4 bases respectively, with 20 bases between them. CDR3 region: CASSLLPRGGRETQYF. The DNA of the CDR3 is TGCGCCAGCAGCCTGCTTCCCAGGGGCGGTCGAGAGACCCAGTACTTC. The variable domain in full, with the rest retrieved from reference TRBV5-1 and TRBJ2-5, is KAGVTQTPRYLIKTRGQQVTLSCSPISGHRSVSWYQQTPGQGLQFLFEYFSETQRNKGNFPGRFSGRQFSNSRSEMNVSTLELGDSALYLCASSLLPRGGRETQYFGPGTRLLVL.

This chain joins TRBV6-1 and TRBJ2-1; D possibly uses TRBD1 or TRBD2 (6 bases each). This CDR3 has 15 amino acids. Germline CDR1 MNHNS, CDR2 SASEGT. Trimming took off 2 bases at V and 8 bases at J, with 16 bases between the two ends. CDR3 region: CASSERGGNRDEQFF. In DNA, the CDR3 is TGTGCCAGCAGTGAAAGGGGCGGGAACAGGGATGAGCAGTTCTTC.

The CDR3 spells CASRRLAGIPYWGEQYF. The DNA for the CDR3 is TGTGCCAGCAGGAGACTAGCGGGCATACCCTACTGGGGAGAGCAGTACTTC. The V gene is TRBV6-4, the J gene TRBJ2-7, with TRBD2 matching over 10 bases. The germline CDR1 and CDR2 sequences are MRHNA and SNTAGT. Germline trimming cut 6 bases from V and 7 bases from J; bases unmatched to any gene: 18. This CDR3 is 17 amino acids long.

The chain links TRBV19 to TRBJ2-2; D is unclear. The CDR3 contains 14 residues. Germline-derived CDR1 and CDR2 are LNHDA and SQIVND (reference sequence). The V gene lost 8 bases and the J gene lost 4 bases, with 14 bases spanning the gap. The CDR3 DNA reads TGTGCCAGTTCGACTCCTCCGCTCACCGGGGAGCTGTTTTTT. Protein product: CASSTPPLTGELFF.

This clone was detected only once. The rearrangement links TRBV11-2 to TRBJ1-2; 7 bases map to TRBD1. J gave up 7 bases and V 4 bases, and 12 bases lay outside the gene matches. In germline, CDR1 is SGHAT, CDR2 FQNNGV. The CDR3 length is 15 residues. The CDR3, as DNA: TGTGCCAGCAGCTCCCAAAGCACGGACAGGACTGGCTACACCTTC. Translated: CASSSQSTDRTGYTF.

A remark on this clone: Other DNA sequences of this sample code for an identical CDR3. J is TRBJ2-7 and V is TRBV7-9; no firm D call. The CDR3 totals 14 residues. V lost 2 bases, J lost 0 bases, and 8 bases lay in between. The germline gives CDR1 SEHNR, CDR2 FQNEAQ (reference sequence). This chain's CDR3 is CASSLLPDSYEQYF. The CDR3, as DNA: TGTGCCAGCAGCTTACTGCCGGACTCCTACGAGCAGTACTTC.

The chain joins TRBV19 to TRBJ2-3, with D uncertain. V lost 4 bases and J 2 bases, leaving 7 bases between the germline ends. This CDR3 comprises 13 residues. Germline CDR1 reads LNHDA; CDR2 reads SQIVND (reference sequence). DNA for the CDR3: TGTGCCAGTAGTACACAGTCCACAGATACGCAGTATTTT. Protein product: CASSTQSTDTQYF.

This chain connects TRBV5-1 to TRBJ2-1, with no clear D. The CDR3 extends over 18 amino acids. V shed 0 bases and J shed 0 bases, with 16 bases lying between them. CDR1 and CDR2 from the germline V gene are SGHRS and YFSETQ. The CDR3 here is CASSLALSGPTSYNEQFF. DNA of the CDR3: TGCGCCAGCAGCTTGGCTTTGTCCGGACCGACCTCCTACAATGAGCAGTTCTTC.

This clone is a singleton in its sample. This chain joins TRBV19 and TRBJ1-1; the D is unclear. Germline CDR1 and CDR2: LNHDA and SQIVND (reference sequence). The CDR3 runs to 13 residues. Trimming left V 6 bases short and J 4 bases short, with 12 bases between. CDR3 DNA: TGTGCCAGTAGGGCCGAGACGATCACTGAAGCTTTCTTT. It translates to CASRAETITEAFF.

In its sample, this clone was seen once. The chain links TRBV5-1 to TRBJ1-2, with 7 bases identical to TRBD1. Germline loops: CDR1 SGHRS, CDR2 YFSETQ. The CDR3 spans 15 residues. J was trimmed by 6 bases and V by 2 bases; bases with no gene match: 10. CDR3 in DNA: TGCGCCAGCAGCTTAAGTTCAGGGGGGTTCGATGGCTACACCTTC. It yields the protein CASSLSSGGFDGYTF.

This chain links TRBV10-3 with TRBJ1-5; tentatively, D is TRBD1 (6 bases). Germline assignment: CDR1 ENHRY and CDR2 SYGVKD. The CDR3 is 13 residues long. V was pared by 6 bases and J by 4 bases, with 10 bases between. The CDR3 coding sequence is TGTGCCATCAGCCCGGGACAAAATCAGCCCCAGCATTTT. This translates into CAISPGQNQPQHF.

The rearrangement uses TRBV9 and TRBJ1-2, with D possibly matching TRBD1 (6 bases). This CDR3 has 12 amino acids. Between the trimmed V and J ends, which lost 3 bases and 8 bases, there was a span of 11 bases. Germline V gives CDR1 SGDLS, CDR2 YYNGEE. This CDR3 is CASSAQGFGYTF. DNA for the CDR3: TGTGCCAGCAGCGCACAGGGTTTCGGCTACACCTTC.

The chain employs TRBV27 and TRBJ2-7, with D possibly being TRBD2 (5 bases). The CDR3 extends over 14 amino acids. With 3 bases removed from V and 5 bases from J, the gap between germline ends came to 14 bases. CDR1 is MNHEY and CDR2 is SMNVEV in the germline V gene (reference sequence). CDR3 nucleotides: TGTGCCAGCAGTTTTGGCCGGGGAAACGACGAGCAGTACTTC. Amino acid sequence: CASSFGRGNDEQYF.

The chain links TRBV5-8 to TRBJ2-7, with unresolved D. The ends were cut back, 1 base at V and 5 bases at J, with 16 bases in the middle. The CDR3 consists of 15 residues. The germline CDR1 and CDR2 sequences are SGHTS and YDEGEE. The CDR3 loop is CASSLSGWDSNEQYF. The CDR3 bases are TGTGCCAGCAGCTTGTCCGGGTGGGATTCGAACGAGCAGTACTTC.

The V call is TRBV27, the J call TRBJ2-3; either TRBD1 or TRBD2 may fit D (6 bases each). The CDR3 spans 15 residues. Germline V lookup: CDR1 MNHEY, CDR2 SMNVEV (reference sequence). V was clipped by 8 bases and J by 6 bases, with 21 bases between them. CDR3 coding DNA: TGTGCCAGCCGAACTCGGGGGCTAAACCGGGATACGCAGTATTTT. Amino acid sequence: CASRTRGLNRDTQYF.

This clone was seen ten or more times. The rearrangement uses TRBV7-8 and TRBJ1-5, with D possibly matching TRBD1 (6 bases). From germline, CDR1 is SGHVS and CDR2 FQNEAQ. Between the trimmed V and J ends, which lost 5 bases and 4 bases, there was a span of 12 bases. The CDR3 is 14 residues long. The DNA for the CDR3 is TGTGCCAGCAGCATAGTACAGGGAAATCAGCCCCAGCATTTT. This gives the protein CASSIVQGNQPQHF.

The chain uses TRBV6-5 and TRBJ2-1; D is uncertain. CDR3 length equals 15 residues. V was clipped by 4 bases and J by 2 bases, with 12 bases between them. CDR1 is MNHEY, CDR2 SVGAGI, per germline. The CDR3 sequence: CASSSPTSAYNEQFF. The CDR3 DNA sequence: TGTGCCAGCAGTTCCCCTACCTCAGCCTACAATGAGCAGTTCTTC.

This rearrangement joins TRBV21-1 to TRBJ2-7; the table's TRBD2 call for D was not verified on the DNA. TRBV21-1 is noted as a pseudogene. The CDR3 is 18 residues long. CDR3 region: CASSKAGRVRTSGYEQYF. CDR3 in DNA: TGTGCCAGCAGCAAAGCCGGTCGAGTCCGGACTAGCGGCTACGAGCAGTACTTC.

V is TRBV10-3 and J is TRBJ1-1; the D is unclear. Germline assignment: CDR1 ENHRY and CDR2 SYGVKD. The V gene lost 2 bases and the J gene lost 0 bases, with 19 bases spanning the gap. This CDR3 has 18 residues. The CDR3 DNA reads TGTGCCATCAGTGAGCCCGGTCCCGGCGGCTTCATGAACACTGAAGCTTTCTTT. Protein: CAISEPGPGGFMNTEAFF.